This TCR beta chain was found in a study of cytotoxic CD8 clonotypes in ibrutinib-treated CLL. Study in general: Enrolment comprised around 11 relapsed/refractory and roughly 15 treatment-naive patients; 17 to 18 were IGHV unmutated. Following a median roughly 12 months of treatment, with a range of 6 to 36, response samples were taken.

Here immunoSEQ multiplex PCR was the method, and the copy in TCRdb shows in-frame clones only, minus some. This sample has about 49,000 clones; roughly 53% occur once, and the top ten carry 30% to 35%. Germline assignment: CDR1 SGHRS and CDR2 YFSETQ. Trimming shortened V by 4 bases and J by 1 base, and 13 bases separated the two germline ends. This CDR3 has 15 residues. The source was PBMCs, collected after 12 months of ibrutinib treatment. This chain connects TRBV5-1 to TRBJ2-3; D could derive from TRBD1 or TRBD2 (5 bases each). The source is a human donor with chronic lymphocytic leukemia. CDR3 nucleotides: TGCGCCAGCAGCCGGGGCGAACGAGGCACAGATACGCAGTATTTT. Translating it yields CASSRGERGTDTQYF.